This note documents a single T cell receptor beta chain sequence. Antigen unknown. The data stem from a study of CD8+ T cells in alopecia areata. V trimming: 10 bases; J trimming: 0 bases; junction bases outside the gene matches: 5. Germline V gene data show CDR1 as MDHEN and CDR2 as SYDVKM. This CDR3 comprises 14 residues. Findings and caveats of the study: Lesional scalp exceeded normal scalp in clonality, especially in alopecia totalis/universalis. Sequencing of scalp samples also includes resident alphabeta T cells from normal skin.

RNA, once extracted, was reverse transcribed into cDNA for use as the sequencing template. Produced via immunoSEQ multiplex PCR; TCRdb's table is partial and in-frame only. The sample consists of about 64,000 clones, about 44% of them appearing once. Collection of lesional scalp punch biopsies and peripheral blood was performed in alopecia areata patients. Sorting of CD4+ and CD8+ T cells was performed on PBMCs. The sample comprised NKG2D-low CD8+ T cells sorted from blood. The V gene is TRBV28, the J gene TRBJ1-5; 8 nucleotides align to TRBD1. The source of this sequence is a human donor with alopecia areata. The CDR3 bases are TGTGCCACTACAGGGGGTTCTAGCAATCAGCCCCAGCATTTT. Protein: CATTGGSSNQPQHF.